This TCR beta chain was identified during a study of Ad26.COV2.S vaccination and SARS-CoV-2 variants. Whole-study context: Donor allocation was to the COV1001 Ad26.COV2.S trial arm. Participants got Ad26.COV2.S intramuscularly, once or twice 56 days apart.

Germline CDR1 is SQVTM and CDR2 is ANQGSEA. V was clipped by 3 bases and J by 5 bases, with 18 bases between them. The CDR3 spans 15 residues. TCRdb's copy holds only in-frame clones and misses some; the assay was immunoSEQ multiplex PCR. The sample yields more than 300,000 clones, 86% seen once. Treatment noted: about 20 received Ad26.COV2.S at low or high dose, single or two shots; a few received placebo; per-sample allocation not given. Specimens were obtained on day 63 following the first vaccine or placebo injection. The receptor was isolated from a person aged 18 to 65 who received the Ad26.COV2.S COVID-19 vaccine or a placebo. The sequencing here drew on peripheral blood, taken in a trial of Ad26.COV2.S vaccine versus placebo. This chain links TRBV29-1 with TRBJ2-3; the D gene is possibly TRBD2 (5 bases). CDR3 region: CSVEPHGNLRDTQYF. The DNA for the CDR3 is TGCAGCGTTGAGCCGCACGGGAATTTAAGAGATACGCAGTATTTT.